Sequencing of this TCR beta chain was carried out in a study of blood T cell repertoires in COVID-19. About the research overall: Sites across the United States, Italy and Spain contributed samples from acute and convalescent COVID-19. The analysed material was cDNA or gDNA that came from T cells, B-cell-depleted T cells, or PBMCs.

Germline loops: CDR1 MDHEN, CDR2 SYDVKM. The CDR3 contains 13 residues. The V end was cut by 2 bases, the J end by 5 bases, with 10 bases between. Per the study methods: Amplification of reference gene primers provided the estimated nucleated cell counts. Measured with immunoSEQ multiplex PCR; TCRdb has only the in-frame clones, and not every one. V, J and clone size reflect that table, while D and trimming were determined from the DNA. The table shows more than 95,000 clones, with around 89% occurring only once. The receptor comes from a man aged 50-60 years with acute or convalescent COVID-19. The chain combines TRBV28 with TRBJ2-7; a weak D match, TRBD1 (6 bases). Input material: peripheral blood. Here the CDR3 DNA reads TGTGCCAGCAGTTTACAGGGGCGCGACGAGCAGTACTTC. Residues: CASSLQGRDEQYF.